The present entry profiles one TCR beta chain with its context. The data derive from a study of blood T cell repertoires in COVID-19. Study-level background: In each case, the material was cDNA or gDNA derived from T cells, B-cell-depleted T cells, or PBMCs.

How the authors handled the data: Nucleated cell number was recorded as an estimate derived from reference gene primer amplification. Sequencing was performed with immunoSEQ multiplex PCR; in TCRdb, only in-frame clones are kept and a portion is missing. V and J calls and clone size come straight from that table; D and trimming were deduced from the DNA. The repertoire has about 53,000 clones, around 86% of them found once; the top ten carry around 2.7%. Germline assignment: CDR1 LGHNA and CDR2 YSLEER. There are 15 residues in the CDR3. With V trimmed by 0 bases and J by 6 bases, 4 bases remained unmatched.

Sequencing input: peripheral blood. This chain joins TRBV4-3 and TRBJ1-5; 8 bases fit TRBD1. The clonotype was recovered from a man older than 75 with acute or convalescent COVID-19. The chain's CDR3 is CASSQEVTGVQPQHF. Written as DNA, the CDR3 is TGCGCCAGCAGCCAAGAGGTGACAGGGGTTCAGCCCCAGCATTTT.